This entry lists 10 T cell receptor beta chains sequenced from one sample in a study of read filtering for tumor transcriptome and immune sequencing. Molecular barcoded adaptors covering alpha/delta and beta/gamma chains were used on around 400 ng RNA. In TCRdb, the reads were re-called with MiXCR into one record per CDR3 protein. The table lists approximately 90,000 distinct CDR3 sequences, approximately 21% of them singletons, with approximately 10% in the top ten. The sample taken for sequencing was a population of CD138-negative cells sorted from bone marrow. These receptors were obtained from a donor at least 40 years old with multiple myeloma.

This clonotype has a handful of counts. V usage is TRBV7-2 and J usage is TRBJ2-7; unclear D gene. This CDR3 region has 16 residues. Germline V gives CDR1 SGHTA, CDR2 FQGNSA. Between the trimmed V and J ends, which lost 1 base and 4 bases, there was a span of 17 bases. The chain's CDR3 is CASSLVSGSPRYEQYF. The CDR3 coding sequence is TGTGCCAGCAGCTTAGTTTCCGGCTCCCCGAGGTACGAGCAGTACTTC.

The sample holds a few counts of this clonotype. The chain recombines TRBV28 with TRBJ2-5; 9 bases are shared with TRBD2. V dropped 3 bases and J dropped 1; count of bases not matched to a gene: 3. The V gene's germline CDR1 is MDHEN and CDR2 SYDVKM. The CDR3 is 15 residues long. The CDR3 loop reads CASSFTGLAQETQYF. DNA for the CDR3: TGTGCCAGCAGTTTTACGGGACTAGCCCAAGAGACCCAGTACTTC.

As for this clonotype: The junction does not match germline at one end; this may be a read error. The rearrangement links TRBV27 to TRBJ1-1; no definite D call. Germline V CDR1 and CDR2: MNHEY, SMNVEV (reference sequence). This CDR3 comprises 18 residues. The CDR3, as DNA: TGTGCCAGCAGTTTGAGGACGAGAACGCCGGGGATGAACTCTGAAGGTTTCTTT. The encoded protein is CASSLRTRTPGMNSEGFF.

This clonotype was found many times. The genes are TRBV12-3 or TRBV12-4 and TRBJ1-2; D gene unclear. The CDR3 extends over 13 amino acids. V dropped 5 bases and J dropped 0 bases, with 7 bases sitting between them. Here the CDR3 reads CASSREANYGYTF. CDR3 nucleotides: TGTGCCAGCAGTCGCGAAGCTAACTATGGCTACACCTTC.

This clonotype occurred many times. The chain combines TRBV3-1 with TRBJ2-1, with 11 positions matching TRBD2. The germline V gene has CDR1 LGHDT and CDR2 YNNKEL (reference sequence). The CDR3 runs to 13 residues. The V gene end was trimmed by 3 bases and the J gene end by 13 bases; junction bases not matched to a gene: 5. Here the CDR3 reads CASSQGGLADQFF. In nucleotides, the CDR3 is TGTGCCAGCAGCCAGGGGGGACTAGCGGATCAGTTCTTC.

On this clonotype: It may be a read error: a sequence one base away is much more abundant. The DNA for the CDR3 is TGTGCCAGCACCAAACAGGGGGCCGGCCGGGAGCTGTCTTTT. It codes for CASTKQGAGRELSF. The gene calls are TRBV13 and TRBJ2-2, with 9 positions matching TRBD1. The CDR3 loop spans 14 amino acids. Germline CDR1 and CDR2: PRHDT and FYEKMQ (reference sequence). Based on the CDR3 plus reference TRBV13 and TRBJ2-2, the full variable domain is AAGVIQSPRHLIKEKRETATLKCYPIPRHDTVYWYQQGPGQDPQFLISFYEKMQSDKGSIPDRFSAQQFSDYHSELNMSSLELGDSALYFCASTKQGAGRELSFGEGSRLTVL.

This clonotype was counted ten times or more. This chain uses TRBV28 with TRBJ1-5; a possible D gene is TRBD1 (5 bases). CDR3 size: 15 residues. Trimming left V 2 bases short and J 0 bases short, with 8 bases between. From germline, CDR1 is MDHEN and CDR2 SYDVKM. CDR3 region: CASSLIGDSNQPQHF. In DNA, the CDR3 is TGTGCCAGCAGTTTAATAGGGGATAGCAATCAGCCCCAGCATTTT.

This clonotype has ten or more counts. V is TRBV5-1 and J is TRBJ1-1, with 7 bases matching TRBD1. Germline V gene lookup returns CDR1 SGHRS and CDR2 YFSETQ. J was trimmed by 1 base and V by 6 bases; bases with no gene match: 12. This CDR3 has 16 amino acids. The DNA for the CDR3 is TGCGCCAGCATACAACCCGGGACAGTCTCGAACACTGAAGCTTTCTTT. The encoded protein is CASIQPGTVSNTEAFF.

This clonotype was observed many times. The chain recombines TRBV5-1 with TRBJ2-1, with D possibly being TRBD1 or TRBD2 (6 bases each). This CDR3 has 14 residues. The ends were cut back, 4 bases at V and 6 bases at J, with 14 bases in the middle. Germline V gene sequence: CDR1 SGHRS, CDR2 YFSETQ. CDR3 region: CASSPGASSNEQFF. Written as DNA, the CDR3 is TGCGCCAGCAGCCCGGGGGCCTCGTCCAATGAGCAGTTCTTC. The variable domain in full, with the rest retrieved from reference TRBV5-1 and TRBJ2-1, is KAGVTQTPRYLIKTRGQQVTLSCSPISGHRSVSWYQQTPGQGLQFLFEYFSETQRNKGNFPGRFSGRQFSNSRSEMNVSTLELGDSALYLCASSPGASSNEQFFGPGTRLTVL.

As concerns this clonotype: Given a much more abundant clone one base away, this may be a read error. This chain connects TRBV6-1 to TRBJ2-7; TRBD1 matches 8 bases. Trimming cost V 10 bases and J 6 bases; bases outside gene matches: 11. Germline V gene lookup returns CDR1 MNHNS and CDR2 SASEGT. CDR3 length equals 13 residues. CDR3 nucleotide sequence: TGTGCCAACAGCGGACAGGGACTTCGCGAGCAGTACTTC. As protein: CANSGQGLREQYF.